Listed below are T cell receptor beta chains from one sample, sequenced in a study of blood T cell repertoires in COVID-19. The repertoire was sequenced with immunoSEQ multiplex PCR; TCRdb's copy has only in-frame clones and lacks some. The table shows about 82,000 clones, with about 86% occurring only once. Sequenced: peripheral blood. These receptors were obtained from a man at least 80 years old with acute or convalescent COVID-19. CDR3s include the opening cysteine and the closing phenylalanine or tryptophan. Fields, in order: clone size, D gene, V gene, J gene, CDR3 protein, CDR3 DNA. D genes are given only for firm matches. Clone size is stated in some rows and not others, as once, few, many or a class when expanded.

size: .; D: .; V: TRBV18; J: TRBJ2-3; CDR3: CASSREDTQYF; DNA: TGTGCCAGCTCCCGTGAGGATACGCAGTATTTT
size: .; D: .; V: TRBV18; J: TRBJ1-6; CDR3: CASSPPGAQRSPLHF; DNA: TGTGCCAGCTCACCACCGGGGGCCCAGCGTTCACCCCTCCACTTT
size: .; D: .; V: TRBV7-9; J: TRBJ2-7; CDR3: CASSPRTVTYEQYF; DNA: TGTGCCAGCAGCCCGAGGACAGTTACCTACGAGCAGTACTTC
size: .; D: TRBD1; V: TRBV19; J: TRBJ2-5; CDR3: CASSRRTGPETQYF; DNA: TGTGCCAGTAGCCGTCGGACAGGGCCAGAGACCCAGTACTTC
size: .; D: TRBD1; V: TRBV28; J: TRBJ2-1; CDR3: CASSLADRDNEQFF; DNA: TGTGCCAGCAGTTTAGCCGACAGGGACAATGAGCAGTTCTTC
size: .; D: TRBD1; V: TRBV2; J: TRBJ1-6; CDR3: CASSEATGNSPLHF; DNA: TGTGCCAGCAGTGAAGCGACAGGGAACTCACCCCTCCACTTT
size: .; D: .; V: TRBV5-5; J: TRBJ2-5; CDR3: CASSLGAGVGETQYF; DNA: TGTGCCAGCAGCTTGGGTGCAGGGGTCGGAGAGACCCAGTACTTC
size: .; D: .; V: TRBV4-3; J: TRBJ2-7; CDR3: CASSQGARGSYEQYF; DNA: TGCGCCAGCAGCCAAGGCGCCCGCGGCTCCTACGAGCAGTACTTC
size: .; D: TRBD1; V: TRBV19; J: TRBJ1-6; CDR3: CASNGGQGPNSPLHF; DNA: TGTGCCAGTAATGGGGGACAGGGTCCTAATTCACCCCTCCACTTT
size: once; D: .; V: TRBV3-1/TRBV3-2; J: TRBJ2-1; CDR3: CASSLLENEQFF; DNA: TGTGCCAGCAGCCTACTCGAGAATGAGCAGTTCTTC
size: .; D: TRBD1; V: TRBV20-1; J: TRBJ1-1; CDR3: CSASQGGQAFF; DNA: TGCAGTGCATCACAGGGGGGCCAAGCTTTCTTT
size: .; D: TRBD1; V: TRBV18; J: TRBJ1-1; CDR3: CASSLIFDRGMNTEAFF; DNA: TGTGCCAGCTCACTAATCTTTGACAGGGGAATGAACACTGAAGCTTTCTTT
size: .; D: TRBD2; V: TRBV11-1; J: TRBJ2-7; CDR3: CASSFLAGASYEQYF; DNA: TGTGCCAGCAGCTTCCTAGCGGGAGCCTCCTACGAGCAGTACTTC
size: .; D: TRBD2; V: TRBV6-5; J: TRBJ2-2; CDR3: CASSLAGGLAGELFF; DNA: TGTGCCAGCAGTCTAGCGGGAGGGCTGGCCGGGGAGCTGTTTTTT
size: .; D: .; V: TRBV30; J: TRBJ2-7; CDR3: CAWGDAGRLSYEQYF; DNA: TGTGCCTGGGGTGATGCTGGCAGACTTTCCTACGAGCAGTACTTC
size: once; D: TRBD1; V: TRBV5-4; J: TRBJ2-4; CDR3: CASSIRDRGNIQYF; DNA: TGTGCCAGCAGCATCCGGGACAGGGGGAACATTCAGTACTTC
size: .; D: .; V: TRBV6-5; J: TRBJ1-1; CDR3: CASKEGVVNTEAFF; DNA: TGTGCCAGCAAGGAGGGAGTTGTGAACACTGAAGCTTTCTTT
size: .; D: .; V: TRBV29-1; J: TRBJ1-2; CDR3: CSVEEAGGYTF; DNA: TGCAGCGTGGAGGAGGCGGGGGGCTACACCTTC
size: .; D: .; V: TRBV6-2/TRBV6-3; J: TRBJ1-3; CDR3: CASSYGGGNTIYF; DNA: TGTGCCAGCAGTTACGGGGGCGGAAACACCATATATTTT
size: .; D: TRBD2; V: TRBV13; J: TRBJ2-6; CDR3: CASSLRVAGTFGANVLTF; DNA: TGTGCCAGCAGCTTAAGGGTAGCGGGGACCTTTGGGGCCAACGTCCTGACTTTC
size: .; D: TRBD1; V: TRBV28; J: TRBJ1-2; CDR3: CASTFPGGSYEGYTF; DNA: TGTGCCAGCACCTTTCCAGGGGGGTCCTATGAGGGCTACACCTTC
size: .; D: .; V: TRBV27; J: TRBJ2-3; CDR3: CASSLSAGSTDTQYF; DNA: TGTGCCAGCAGTTTATCCGCAGGGAGCACAGATACGCAGTATTTT
size: .; D: TRBD1; V: TRBV5-6; J: TRBJ2-3; CDR3: CASRGQPTDTQYF; DNA: TGTGCCAGCAGGGGACAGCCCACAGATACGCAGTATTTT
size: .; D: .; V: TRBV2; J: TRBJ1-1; CDR3: CASSVLNTEAFF; DNA: TGTGCCAGCAGTGTATTGAACACTGAAGCTTTCTTT
size: .; D: .; V: TRBV30; J: TRBJ1-1; CDR3: CAWSVGEDTEAFF; DNA: TGTGCCTGGAGTGTTGGGGAGGACACTGAAGCTTTCTTT
size: few; D: .; V: TRBV5-1; J: TRBJ2-7; CDR3: CASSSATGLEQYF; DNA: TGCGCCAGCAGCTCCGCTACAGGGTTGGAGCAGTACTTC
size: few; D: TRBD2; V: TRBV5-4; J: TRBJ2-1; CDR3: CASSIRTSGPWDEQFF; DNA: TGTGCCAGCAGCATACGGACTAGCGGCCCGTGGGATGAGCAGTTCTTC
size: .; D: TRBD1; V: TRBV30; J: TRBJ2-1; CDR3: CAWGTGTVSYNEQFF; DNA: TGTGCCTGGGGAACCGGGACAGTCTCCTACAATGAGCAGTTCTTC